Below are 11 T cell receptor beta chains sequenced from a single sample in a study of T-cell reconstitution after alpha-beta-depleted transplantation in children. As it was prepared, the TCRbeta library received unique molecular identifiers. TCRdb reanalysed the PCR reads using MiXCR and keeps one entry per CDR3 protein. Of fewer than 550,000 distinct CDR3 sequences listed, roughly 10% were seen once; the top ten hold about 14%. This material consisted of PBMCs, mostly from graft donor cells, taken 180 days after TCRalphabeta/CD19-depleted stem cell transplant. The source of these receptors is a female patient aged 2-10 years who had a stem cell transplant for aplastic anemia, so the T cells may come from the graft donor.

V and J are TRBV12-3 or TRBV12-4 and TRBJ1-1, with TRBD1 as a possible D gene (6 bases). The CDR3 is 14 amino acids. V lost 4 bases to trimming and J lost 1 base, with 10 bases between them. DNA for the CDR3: TGTGCCAGCAGTTCGGGACATCCGAACACTGAAGCTTTCTTT. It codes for CASSSGHPNTEAFF.

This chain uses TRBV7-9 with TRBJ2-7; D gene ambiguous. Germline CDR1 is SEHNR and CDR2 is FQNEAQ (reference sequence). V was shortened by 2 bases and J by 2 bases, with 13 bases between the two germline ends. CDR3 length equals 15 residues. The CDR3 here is CASSLYGPGTYEQYV. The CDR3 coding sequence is TGTGCCAGCAGCTTATACGGCCCAGGAACCTACGAGCAGTACGTC.

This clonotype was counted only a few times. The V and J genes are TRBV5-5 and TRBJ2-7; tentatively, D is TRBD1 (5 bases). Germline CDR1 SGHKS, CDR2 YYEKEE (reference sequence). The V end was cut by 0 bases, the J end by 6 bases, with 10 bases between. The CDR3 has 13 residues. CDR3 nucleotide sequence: TGTGCCAGCAGCTTGGCAGGGCAGCTCGAGCAGTACGTC. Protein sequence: CASSLAGQLEQYV.

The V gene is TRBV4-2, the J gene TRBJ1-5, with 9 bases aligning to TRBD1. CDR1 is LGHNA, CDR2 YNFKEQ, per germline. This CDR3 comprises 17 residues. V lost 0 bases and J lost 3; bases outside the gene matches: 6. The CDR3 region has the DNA TGTGCCAGCAGCCAAGAACAGGGGGCTAGAAACAATCAGCCCCAGCATTTT. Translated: CASSQEQGARNNQPQHF.

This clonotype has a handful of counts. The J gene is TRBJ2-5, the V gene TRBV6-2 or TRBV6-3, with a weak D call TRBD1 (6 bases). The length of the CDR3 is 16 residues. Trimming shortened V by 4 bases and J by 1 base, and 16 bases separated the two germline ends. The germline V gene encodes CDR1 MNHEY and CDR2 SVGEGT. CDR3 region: CASSSGQTYLQETQYF. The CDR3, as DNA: TGTGCCAGCAGTTCTGGACAGACCTACCTCCAAGAGACCCAGTACTTC.

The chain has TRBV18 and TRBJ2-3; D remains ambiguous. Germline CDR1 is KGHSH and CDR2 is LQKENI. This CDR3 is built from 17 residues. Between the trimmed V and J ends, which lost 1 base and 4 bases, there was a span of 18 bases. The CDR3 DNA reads TGTGCCAGCTCACCACAAAGCGAGGCCCACCCGGCAGATACGCAGTATTTT. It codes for CASSPQSEAHPADTQYF.

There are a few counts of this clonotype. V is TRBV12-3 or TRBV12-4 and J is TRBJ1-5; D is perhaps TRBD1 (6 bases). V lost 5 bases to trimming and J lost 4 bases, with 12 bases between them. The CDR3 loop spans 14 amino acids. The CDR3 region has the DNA TGTGCCAGCAGTACGGAACAGGGTAATCAGCCCCAGCATTTT. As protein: CASSTEQGNQPQHF.

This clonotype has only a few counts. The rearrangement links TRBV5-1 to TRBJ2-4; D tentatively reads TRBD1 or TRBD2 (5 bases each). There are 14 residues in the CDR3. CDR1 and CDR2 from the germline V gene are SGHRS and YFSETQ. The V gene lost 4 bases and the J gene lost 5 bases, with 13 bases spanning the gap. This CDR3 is CASSDRDAQNIQYF. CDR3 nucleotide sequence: TGCGCCAGCAGCGACCGGGACGCCCAAAACATTCAGTACTTC.

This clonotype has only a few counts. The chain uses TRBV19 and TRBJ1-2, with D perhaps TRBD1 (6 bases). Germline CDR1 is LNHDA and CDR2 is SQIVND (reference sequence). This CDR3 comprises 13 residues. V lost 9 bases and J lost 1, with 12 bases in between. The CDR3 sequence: CASQSRGNYGYTF. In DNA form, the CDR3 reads TGTGCCAGCCAATCCAGGGGTAACTATGGCTACACCTTC.

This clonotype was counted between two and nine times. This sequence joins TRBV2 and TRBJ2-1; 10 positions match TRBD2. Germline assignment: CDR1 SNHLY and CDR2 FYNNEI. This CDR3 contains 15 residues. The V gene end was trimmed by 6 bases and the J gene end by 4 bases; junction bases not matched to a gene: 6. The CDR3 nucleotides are TGTGCCAGCAGCGGAGGAGCGGGAGGGTACAATGAGCAGTTCTTC. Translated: CASSGGAGGYNEQFF.

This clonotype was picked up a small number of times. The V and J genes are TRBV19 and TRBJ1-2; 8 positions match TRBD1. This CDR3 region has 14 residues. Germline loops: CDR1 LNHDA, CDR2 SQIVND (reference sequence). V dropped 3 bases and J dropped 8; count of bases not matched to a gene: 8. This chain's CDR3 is CASSIIGQGRGYTF. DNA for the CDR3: TGTGCCAGTAGTATCATAGGACAGGGTCGGGGCTACACCTTC.